This TCR beta chain emerged from a study of identical twins. Unique molecular identifiers were present on the cDNA, and a universal primer site came from template switching. TCRdb re-derived calls from the 5' RACE reads in MiXCR, one entry per CDR3 protein. The sample contains 200,000 to 250,000 distinct CDR3 sequences, approximately 7.1% of which appear only once. Study-level results: Memory repertoires lacked the insertion deficit that abundant cord blood beta clonotypes showed. Conclusions were drawn cross-sectionally by statistical analysis, without following the same donors.

This clonotype was observed many times. The antigen is not known. The junction had 11 bases not matched to a gene; V was cut back by 3 bases and J by 4 bases. The CDR3 runs 17 residues. Germline CDR1 MNHNS, CDR2 SASEGT. The same data also contributed to another study, on T cells expressing NK-cell markers. Per that paper: Sorted CD3+CD56-NKG2C+, CD3+CD56+NKG2C+ and CD3+CD56+NKG2C- T cells supplied the TCR beta repertoires.

The J gene is TRBJ2-4, the V gene TRBV6-1; TRBD1 matches at 8 bases. This sequence was found in a woman younger than 35 in good health. The sequenced sample was CD8+ T cells sorted from blood. In DNA, the CDR3 is TGTGCCAGCAGTGAGCAACCTTGGACAGGGTCTAAAAACATTCAGTACTTC. The encoded protein is CASSEQPWTGSKNIQYF.